This TCR beta chain appears in the sequencing data of a study of blood T cell repertoires in COVID-19. Sequencing was performed with immunoSEQ multiplex PCR; in TCRdb, only in-frame clones are kept and a portion is missing. The sample contains some 74,000 clones, roughly four fifths of which appear only once. The CDR3 spans 13 residues. In germline, CDR1 is SGHRS, CDR2 YFSETQ. V was pared by 0 bases and J by 6 bases, with 7 bases between. The clonotype was recovered from a man at least 80 years old with acute or convalescent COVID-19. The specimen sequenced was peripheral blood. The rearrangement uses TRBV5-1 and TRBJ2-1; D is ambiguous. The CDR3 sequence: CASSLAYSNEQFF. In DNA form, the CDR3 reads TGCGCCAGCAGCTTGGCCTATTCCAATGAGCAGTTCTTC.